One sample yielded the 19 T cell receptor beta chains listed below, sequenced in a study of regulatory T cells in long-lasting Graves disease. Building the TCR beta libraries relied on iRepertoire HTBI primers, and CDR3 regions underwent Arm-PCR. TCRdb fed the multiplex PCR reads into MiXCR, producing one record per CDR3 protein. The sample contains fewer than 350,000 distinct CDR3 sequences, more than 15% of which appear only once. The time point is: newly diagnosed GD, antithyroid drugs for less than 3 months. Following extraction of RNA from PBMCs, that RNA was used to make the TCR library. Sample: peripheral blood mononuclear cells (PBMCs), taken at new diagnosis, from a patient treated with antithyroid drugs. All receptors derive from a female donor with Graves disease.

This clonotype was counted many times. The rearrangement uses TRBV13 and TRBJ2-7, with D possibly being TRBD2 (6 bases). Trimming removed 4 bases from V and 3 bases from J, with 16 bases in between. In germline, CDR1 is PRHDT, CDR2 FYEKMQ (reference sequence). The CDR3 length is 15 residues. The CDR3 loop reads CASSWSGGDLYEQYF. For the CDR3, the DNA is TGTGCCAGCAGCTGGAGTGGAGGGGACCTCTACGAGCAGTACTTC.

This clonotype appeared many times. This chain connects TRBV5-1 to TRBJ2-3, with a tentative D call TRBD2 (5 bases). Germline V gene sequence: CDR1 SGHRS, CDR2 YFSETQ. The V and J ends lost 1 base and 4 bases respectively, with 13 bases between them. This CDR3 region has 15 residues. The CDR3 is CASSLNSGAADTQYF. CDR3 nucleotide sequence: TGCGCCAGCAGCTTGAACAGCGGAGCGGCAGATACGCAGTATTTT.

This clonotype showed up many times. The chain is built from TRBV5-6 and TRBJ2-3, with 7 positions matching TRBD2. Germline-derived CDR1 and CDR2 are SGHDT and YYEEEE. J lost 7 bases, V lost 1 base, and 6 bases had no gene match. CDR3 length: 14 amino acids. The CDR3 DNA sequence: TGTGCCAGCAGCTTGCAACTAGCGTTTAATACGCAGTATTTT. This encodes CASSLQLAFNTQYF.

On this clonotype itself: This clone may be a read error of a much larger clone one base away. DNA for the CDR3: TGTGTCAGTGGGAAGGGAAATTCACCCCTCCACTTT. Protein: CVSGKGNSPLHF. The chain joins TRBV11-3 to TRBJ1-6, with no clear D. Germline-derived CDR1 and CDR2 are SGHNT and YENEEA. The CDR3 runs 12 residues.

This clonotype was counted a single time. One base away lies a much larger clone, so this may be a sequencing read error. This chain joins TRBV11-3 and TRBJ2-1; D possibly matches TRBD1 or TRBD2 (5 bases each). V lost 4 bases and J lost 10, with 11 bases in between. The CDR3 spans 12 residues. Per the germline V gene, CDR1 is SGHNT and CDR2 is YENEEA. CDR3 in amino acids: CASSWDVYEQFF. The CDR3 bases are TGTGCCAGCAGCTGGGACGTCTACGAGCAGTTCTTC.

This clonotype was counted many times. The chain is built from TRBV12-3 or TRBV12-4 and TRBJ2-3, with D perhaps TRBD1 (6 bases). Trimming stripped 6 bases from V and 1 base from J, with 11 bases between. The CDR3 totals 14 residues. CDR3 sequence reads: CASRGGFRTDTQYF. The CDR3 region has the DNA TGTGCCAGCAGAGGGGGATTTCGCACAGATACGCAGTATTTT.

This clonotype was observed at least ten times. This chain joins TRBV5-1 and TRBJ2-1, with D possibly being TRBD1 or TRBD2 (6 bases each). The CDR3 has 15 amino acids. Trimming removed 6 bases from V and 10 bases from J, with 23 bases in between. From germline, CDR1 is SGHRS and CDR2 YFSETQ. The CDR3 loop reads CASITGGGESIEQFF. For the CDR3, the DNA is TGCGCCAGCATCACTGGAGGGGGAGAGTCCATAGAGCAGTTCTTC.

This clonotype was counted ten times or more. The chain employs TRBV19 and TRBJ2-3; TRBD2 matches 14 bases. The CDR3 loop spans 18 amino acids. CDR1 is LNHDA and CDR2 is SQIVND in the germline V gene (reference sequence). The J segment lost 6 bases and the V segment lost 3 bases, leaving 11 bases of the junction unmatched. CDR3 residues: CASSISRGLAGARDTQYF. CDR3 coding DNA: TGTGCCAGTAGTATTAGTCGGGGACTAGCGGGAGCAAGGGATACGCAGTATTTT.

This clonotype was seen many times. The gene calls are TRBV6-1 and TRBJ2-3, with 8 nucleotides matching TRBD2. V shed 7 bases and J 0 bases; nucleotides not matched to a gene: 6. This CDR3 comprises 15 residues. The V gene's germline CDR1 is MNHNS and CDR2 SASEGT. CDR3 in DNA: TGTGCCAGCATCGGGCGGGGGGAGAGCACAGATACGCAGTATTTT. Its translation: CASIGRGESTDTQYF.

The rearrangement joins TRBV19 to TRBJ2-1; the match to TRBD1 covers 9 bases. Germline V gene sequence: CDR1 LNHDA, CDR2 SQIVND (reference sequence). This CDR3 region has 16 residues. The trim removed 3 bases at V and 8 bases at J, leaving 11 bases unmatched. The CDR3 loop is CASSIWTGAVVDEQFF. CDR3 nucleotides: TGTGCCAGTAGTATTTGGACAGGGGCAGTAGTCGATGAGCAGTTCTTC. Together with reference TRBV19 and TRBJ2-1, the CDR3 gives the full variable domain: DGGITQSPKYLFRKEGQNVTLSCEQNLNHDAMYWYRQDPGQGLRLIYYSQIVNDFQKGDIAEGYSVSREKKESFPLTVTSAQKNPTAFYLCASSIWTGAVVDEQFFGPGTRLTVL.

This clonotype was seen ten or more times. The chain carries TRBV10-3 and TRBJ1-2; D is perhaps TRBD1 (6 bases). The CDR3 is 16 amino acids. V lost 0 bases to trimming and J lost 2 bases, with 13 bases between them. Germline CDR1 and CDR2: ENHRY and SYGVKD. The CDR3 bases are TGTGCCATCAGTGAGTCGACGGGACATCCGAACTATGGCTACACCTTC. Translating gives CAISESTGHPNYGYTF.

The chain uses TRBV12-3 or TRBV12-4 and TRBJ1-5; D is unresolved. The CDR3 is 15 amino acids. V lost 6 bases, J lost 0 bases, and 12 bases lay in between. In DNA form, the CDR3 reads TGTGCCAGCAGCTCCAGTGATTATAGCAATCAGCCCCAGCATTTT. Protein product: CASSSSDYSNQPQHF.

Ten or more counts support this clonotype. V is TRBV11-2 and J is TRBJ2-1; D possibly corresponds to TRBD2 (6 bases). V shed 2 bases and J shed 6 bases, with 11 bases lying between them. Germline V lookup: CDR1 SGHAT, CDR2 FQNNGV. This CDR3 contains 14 residues. CDR3 protein: CASSLMAGINEQFF. CDR3 bases: TGTGCCAGCAGCTTAATGGCGGGGATCAATGAGCAGTTCTTC.

This clonotype appeared a few times. The chain links TRBV5-1 to TRBJ2-3; 8 bases are a match to TRBD1. The CDR3 spans 17 residues. Germline trimming cut 0 bases from V and 7 bases from J; bases unmatched to any gene: 13. Germline CDR1 reads SGHRS; CDR2 reads YFSETQ. The CDR3 sequence: CASSLAGGDRGANTQYF. The CDR3 bases are TGCGCCAGCAGCTTGGCCGGGGGAGACAGGGGTGCAAATACGCAGTATTTT.

This rearrangement joins TRBV5-4 to TRBJ1-6; 11 nucleotides align to TRBD1. The V gene end was trimmed by 4 bases and the J gene end by 9 bases; junction bases not matched to a gene: 6. The CDR3 runs 15 residues. Looked up from germline, CDR1 is SGHNT and CDR2 is YYREEE (reference sequence). The CDR3 nucleotides are TGTGCCAGCAGCGGGCCGGGACAGGGGGGTTCACCCCTCCACTTT. Translation gives CASSGPGQGGSPLHF.

Notes on this clonotype: A far larger clone is one nucleotide away, so this likely arose from a read error. CDR3 region: CASSFTDASTGELFF. CDR3 sequence (DNA): TGTGCCAGCAGTTTTACGGACGCGAGCACCGGGGAGCTGTTTTTT. The V gene is TRBV6-2 or TRBV6-3, the J gene TRBJ2-2; D is uncertain. CDR3 size: 15 residues. In germline, CDR1 is MNHEY, CDR2 SVGEGT. V lost 4 bases and J 4 bases, leaving 13 bases between the germline ends.

The chain recombines TRBV2 with TRBJ2-5; TRBD2 matches at 13 bases. CDR3 length: 14 amino acids. The junction had 11 bases not matched to a gene; V was cut back by 8 bases and J by 11 bases. Germline CDR1 is SNHLY and CDR2 is FYNNEI. CDR3 residues: CASRTSGSYNEQYF. The CDR3 DNA is TGTGCCAGCCGGACTAGCGGGAGCTACAATGAGCAGTACTTC.

This clonotype appeared many times. CDR3 bases: TGTGCCAGCATCCCAGACCGAGGAGGGGCAGAGACCCAGTACTTC. Protein product: CASIPDRGGAETQYF. The V gene is TRBV6-2 or TRBV6-3, the J gene TRBJ2-5; D is perhaps TRBD2 (6 bases). This CDR3 has 15 residues. Germline values: CDR1 MNHEY, CDR2 SVGEGT. The V end lost 7 bases, the J end lost 4 bases, and 19 bases lay between the germline ends.

This clonotype was counted many times. The rearrangement links TRBV9 to TRBJ1-6; a possible D gene is TRBD1 (5 bases). The length of the CDR3 is 15 residues. Germline CDR1 reads SGDLS; CDR2 reads YYNGEE. Trimming shortened V by 2 bases and J by 6 bases, and 12 bases separated the two germline ends. Here the CDR3 reads CASSVSRQLNSPLHF. The CDR3 DNA is TGTGCCAGCAGCGTTTCCCGACAGCTTAATTCACCCCTCCACTTT.